The 9 T cell receptor beta chains given below trace back to one sample, sequenced in a study of immune evolution from preneoplasia to lung adenocarcinoma. Profiled with immunoSEQ multiplex PCR; TCRdb holds only in-frame clones, not every one. The sample shows approximately 12,000 clones, about nine tenths of them seen only once. Sequencing was performed on FFPE invasive lung adenocarcinoma tissue. These receptors originate from a person between 65 and 79 years old with invasive lung adenocarcinoma.

This clone was detected only once. J is TRBJ2-1 and V is TRBV29-1; D tentatively reads TRBD1 or TRBD2 (6 bases each). V was trimmed by 7 bases and J by 3 bases, leaving 19 bases between them. The germline V gene has CDR1 SQVTM and CDR2 ANQGSEA. This CDR3 is built from 15 residues. The CDR3 coding sequence is TGCAGCGCCTCCGGTAGGGGGGAGGTCTACAATGAGCAGTTCTTC. Translated: CSASGRGEVYNEQFF.

The sample holds one count of this clone. The chain combines TRBV5-1 with TRBJ2-2, with 9 bases lining up with TRBD1. The V and J ends lost 7 bases and 5 bases, in that order; junction bases with no gene match: 9. The CDR3 is made up of 15 amino acids. The V gene's germline CDR1 is SGHRS and CDR2 YFSETQ. As DNA, the CDR3 is TGCGCCAGCGAATCCGCGGGGACAGGGACCGGGGAGCTGTTTTTT. As protein: CASESAGTGTGELFF.

V usage is TRBV18 and J usage is TRBJ2-1; D remains unclear. V dropped 3 bases and J dropped 8 bases, with 5 bases sitting between them. Germline V CDR1 and CDR2: KGHSH, LQKENI. The CDR3 consists of 11 residues. CDR3 sequence reads: CASSPNHEQFF. Written as DNA, the CDR3 is TGTGCCAGCTCACCGAACCATGAGCAGTTCTTC. The full variable domain, in which reference TRBV18 and TRBJ2-1 provide the parts outside the CDR3, is NAGVMQNPRHLVRRRGQEARLRCSPMKGHSHVYWYRQLPEEGLKFMVYLQKENIIDESGMPKERFSAEFPKEGPSILRIQQVVRGDSAAYFCASSPNHEQFFGPGTRLTVL.

The V and J genes are TRBV6-5 and TRBJ1-5; D gene uncertain. CDR3 size: 15 residues. Looked up from germline, CDR1 is MNHEY and CDR2 is SVGAGI. V dropped 0 bases and J dropped 3 bases, with 9 bases sitting between them. CDR3 coding DNA: TGTGCCAGCAGTTACTCGGGCGCCGTCAATCAGCCCCAGCATTTT. Translation gives CASSYSGAVNQPQHF.

The CDR3 nucleotides are TGTGCCATCCGCAGCCCCGCGGAAACCCCAGATACGCAGTATTTT. Protein product: CAIRSPAETPDTQYF. The rearrangement joins TRBV10-3 to TRBJ2-3; no clear D gene. This CDR3 has 15 residues. Germline V gene data show CDR1 as ENHRY and CDR2 as SYGVKD. V dropped 8 bases and J dropped 4 bases, with 19 bases sitting between them.

The J gene is TRBJ1-4, the V gene TRBV29-1, with 7 bases identical to TRBD1. Germline trimming cut 0 bases from V and 12 bases from J; bases unmatched to any gene: 13. This CDR3 has 15 residues. Germline assignment: CDR1 SQVTM and CDR2 ANQGSEA. The CDR3 region is CSVEDVGVQGGELFF. In nucleotides, the CDR3 is TGCAGCGTTGAAGATGTGGGTGTTCAGGGGGGCGAACTGTTTTTT.

The chain joins TRBV7-6 to TRBJ2-1, with D perhaps TRBD1 (6 bases). This CDR3 contains 15 residues. Trimming removed 2 bases from V and 6 bases from J, with 14 bases in between. From germline, CDR1 is SGHVS and CDR2 FNYEAQ. The CDR3 bases are TGTGCCAGCAGCTTACAACCAGGGGCGTTCAATGAGCAGTTCTTC. This gives the protein CASSLQPGAFNEQFF.

This rearrangement joins TRBV29-1 to TRBJ2-5, with unresolved D. The germline V and J ends were trimmed by 4 bases and 5 bases, with 11 bases remaining between them. This CDR3 is built from 12 residues. Germline V gene data show CDR1 as SQVTM and CDR2 as ANQGSEA. CDR3 nucleotides: TGCAGCGTTGTATTCCAGCTTGAGACCCAGTACTTC. Translation gives CSVVFQLETQYF. The whole variable domain, remainder taken from reference TRBV29-1 and TRBJ2-5, is SAVISQKPSRDICQRGTSLTIQCQVDSQVTMMFWYRQQPGQSLTLIATANQGSEATYESGFVIDKFPISRPNLTFSTLTVSNMSPEDSSIYLCSVVFQLETQYFGPGTRLLVL.

The sample holds one count of this clone. The chain combines TRBV11-1 with TRBJ2-5; 7 bases are a match to TRBD2. J was trimmed by 11 bases and V by 5 bases; bases with no gene match: 5. The germline V gene has CDR1 SGHAT and CDR2 FQDESV (reference sequence). The CDR3 length is 11 residues. The CDR3 nucleotides are TGTGCCAGCAGCCCCGGACTAGTTCAGTACTTC. It specifies CASSPGLVQYF.